The sequence of this T cell receptor (beta chain) was determined in a study of blood T cell repertoires in COVID-19. Study summary: Nucleic acid was either cDNA or gDNA, and it came from T cells, B-cell-depleted T cells, or PBMCs.

Here immunoSEQ multiplex PCR was the method, and the copy in TCRdb shows in-frame clones only, minus some. The sample lists about 120,000 clones, about nine tenths occurring once. Germline V gene lookup returns CDR1 LNHDA and CDR2 SQIVND (reference sequence). CDR3 size: 14 residues. Trimming took 5 bases from V and 5 from J; bases not matched to a gene: 8. This TCR was sampled from a woman in her 70s with acute or convalescent COVID-19. The sample comprised peripheral blood. The rearrangement uses TRBV19 and TRBJ1-1; TRBD1 matches at 7 bases. The CDR3 coding sequence is TGTGCCAGTAGTTTCAAGACAGGGATGACTGAAGCTTTCTTT. This encodes CASSFKTGMTEAFF.